The 20 T cell receptor beta chains given below trace back to one sample, sequenced in a study of blood T cell repertoires in COVID-19 (dated by TCRdb to the early 2020s). The method was the immunoSEQ multiplex PCR assay. The clones in this table, taken by TCRdb from immuneACCESS, are in-frame only. Not every clone is retained; where verified, under half of the shortfall comes from an unresolved V gene, and the cause of the rest is unknown. Recorded for this sample are roughly 260,000 clones; roughly 82% of them occurred a single time. The top ten constitute 4.9% of the sample. The sequenced sample consisted of peripheral blood. The receptors shown here come from a woman at least 80 years old with active or convalescent COVID-19.

The chain has TRBV5-1 and TRBJ1-4, with TRBD1 identical over 10 bases. V lost 4 bases, J lost 6 bases, and 3 bases stayed unmatched. This CDR3 contains 14 residues. In germline, CDR1 is SGHRS, CDR2 YFSETQ. CDR3 in amino acids: CASSQGQGYEKLFF. The CDR3 bases are TGCGCCAGCAGCCAGGGACAGGGGTATGAAAAACTGTTTTTT.

V gene TRBV19 combines with J gene TRBJ1-1; unclear D gene. V was trimmed by 4 bases and J by 3 bases, leaving 9 bases between them. This CDR3 is built from 13 residues. Germline V gene sequence: CDR1 LNHDA, CDR2 SQIVND (reference sequence). The CDR3, as DNA: TGTGCCAGTAGTAGGAACCGGGACACTGAAGCTTTCTTT. This gives the protein CASSRNRDTEAFF.

This chain links TRBV5-6 with TRBJ1-2, with 8 bases matching TRBD1. Germline CDR1 reads SGHDT; CDR2 reads YYEEEE. The J segment lost 7 bases and the V segment lost 0 bases, leaving 8 bases of the junction unmatched. This CDR3 comprises 15 residues. CDR3 sequence reads: CASSLVGMTGVGYTF. The CDR3 region has the DNA TGTGCCAGCAGCTTGGTGGGGATGACAGGGGTTGGCTACACCTTC.

V and J are TRBV12-3 or TRBV12-4 and TRBJ2-2; a possible D gene is TRBD2 (5 bases). Trimming took off 6 bases at V and 5 bases at J, with 7 bases between the two ends. The CDR3 runs 12 residues. In nucleotides, the CDR3 is TGTGCCAGCAGGAGGGAAACCGGGGAGCTGTTTTTT. Protein sequence: CASRRETGELFF.

This chain connects TRBV5-4 to TRBJ1-2; TRBD1 matches 10 bases. The CDR3 contains 13 residues. V shed 5 bases, J shed 7 bases, and the junction held 5 bases outside the gene matches. Germline loops: CDR1 SGHNT, CDR2 YYREEE (reference sequence). In DNA form, the CDR3 reads TGTGCCAGCAGAAGGACAGGGGGAGGTGGCTACACCTTC. Its translation is CASRRTGGGGYTF.

J is TRBJ2-1 and V is TRBV5-1, with D perhaps matching TRBD2 (6 bases). The ends were cut back, 1 base at V and 0 bases at J, with 11 bases in the middle. The germline V gene encodes CDR1 SGHRS and CDR2 YFSETQ. CDR3 length equals 16 residues. The CDR3 DNA sequence: TGCGCCAGCAGCTTGCCGGGACTCAGCTCCTACAATGAGCAGTTCTTC. It translates to CASSLPGLSSYNEQFF.

V is TRBV7-9 and J is TRBJ1-2; D perhaps matches TRBD1 (6 bases). The CDR3 loop spans 13 amino acids. Between the trimmed V and J ends, which lost 5 bases and 4 bases, there was a span of 11 bases. Germline assignment: CDR1 SEHNR and CDR2 FQNEAQ (reference sequence). In DNA form, the CDR3 reads TGTGCCAGCAGCCGCGACAGGAGCTATGGCTACACCTTC. This encodes CASSRDRSYGYTF.

The rearrangement joins TRBV7-9 to TRBJ2-5; 13 bases align to TRBD2. The trim removed 5 bases at V and 1 base at J, leaving 7 bases unmatched. The length of the CDR3 is 17 residues. Germline V gene data show CDR1 as SEHNR and CDR2 as FQNEAQ (reference sequence). For the CDR3, the DNA is TGTGCCAGCAGCGAAGGGACTAGCGGGACCCTCCAAGAGACCCAGTACTTC. Translation gives CASSEGTSGTLQETQYF.

The V call is TRBV28, the J call TRBJ2-3, with D possibly matching TRBD2 (7 bases). This CDR3 spans 17 amino acids. Germline lookup yields CDR1 MDHEN and CDR2 SYDVKM. Trimming left V 2 bases short and J 8 bases short, with 23 bases between. CDR3 sequence: CASSLGGQRGGGGTQYF. For the CDR3, the DNA is TGTGCCAGCAGTTTAGGAGGACAGCGGGGAGGAGGGGGTACGCAGTATTTT.

The rearrangement joins TRBV5-1 to TRBJ2-7, with D possibly being TRBD1 (6 bases). Germline V gene sequence: CDR1 SGHRS, CDR2 YFSETQ. The CDR3 has 16 residues. Trimming left V 0 bases short and J 4 bases short, with 17 bases between. DNA for the CDR3: TGCGCCAGCAGCTTGGGTGGGGGACATGACTATTACGAGCAGTACTTC. Residues: CASSLGGGHDYYEQYF.

This clone was detected ten times or more. The rearrangement joins TRBV25-1 to TRBJ2-1; TRBD1 matches 9 bases. The germline V gene has CDR1 MGHDK and CDR2 SYGVNS. V was pared by 2 bases and J by 7 bases, with 6 bases of the junction left unmatched. There are 15 residues in the CDR3. The CDR3 nucleotides are TGTGCCAGCAGTGAAACAGGGGGCGCGTTTAATGAGCAGTTCTTC. This codes for CASSETGGAFNEQFF.

The chain has TRBV7-9 and TRBJ2-3; no clear D gene. The CDR3 spans 14 residues. V lost 0 bases and J lost 1, with 5 bases in between. CDR1 and CDR2 (germline): SEHNR, FQNEAQ (reference sequence). The DNA of the CDR3 is TGTGCCAGCAGCTTAGCCTCGGGCACAGATACGCAGTATTTT. Residues: CASSLASGTDTQYF.

The CDR3 DNA sequence: TGTGCCAGCAGTTTTTTCGGAGAGTACGAGCAGTACTTC. This gives the protein CASSFFGEYEQYF. The chain employs TRBV28 and TRBJ2-7, with D unclear. Trimming took off 3 bases at V and 4 bases at J, with 10 bases between the two ends. CDR1 and CDR2 (germline): MDHEN, SYDVKM. This CDR3 region has 13 residues.

V gene TRBV28 combines with J gene TRBJ1-1; D gene unclear. Germline V gene lookup returns CDR1 MDHEN and CDR2 SYDVKM. This CDR3 is 14 amino acids long. V lost 5 bases to trimming and J lost 1 base, with 11 bases between them. CDR3 sequence: CASSQLVKNTEAFF. The CDR3 DNA is TGTGCCAGCAGTCAACTAGTAAAGAACACTGAAGCTTTCTTT.

This clone has only one observation. This chain connects TRBV11-2 to TRBJ2-7; the match to TRBD1 covers 8 bases. V gave up 1 base and J gave up 3 bases; unmatched junction bases: 8. Germline assignment: CDR1 SGHAT and CDR2 FQNNGV. This CDR3 contains 16 residues. CDR3 residues: CASSLGQGAVVYEQYF. The CDR3 DNA follows: TGTGCCAGCAGCTTAGGCCAGGGGGCCGTCGTCTACGAGCAGTACTTC.

This clone was found once. This rearrangement joins TRBV2 to TRBJ2-2; TRBD2 matches at 13 bases. The V segment lost 6 bases and the J segment 5 bases; nucleotides outside the gene matches: 6. Germline V lookup: CDR1 SNHLY, CDR2 FYNNEI. The CDR3 has 16 residues. This chain's CDR3 is CASRDRTSGGTGELFF. The CDR3 DNA sequence: TGTGCCAGCAGGGACCGGACTAGCGGGGGTACCGGGGAGCTGTTTTTT. The entire variable domain, with the rest obtained from reference TRBV2 and TRBJ2-2, is as follows: EPEVTQTPSHQVTQMGQEVILRCVPISNHLYFYWYRQILGQKVEFLVSFYNNEISEKSEIFDDQFSVERPDGSNFTLKIRSTKLEDSAMYFCASRDRTSGGTGELFFGEGSRLTVL.

The J gene is TRBJ1-4, the V gene TRBV5-1; possible D gene TRBD1, 5 bases. This CDR3 has 14 amino acids. Trimming removed 1 base from V and 3 bases from J, with 7 bases in between. The germline CDR1 and CDR2 sequences are SGHRS and YFSETQ. CDR3 nucleotide sequence: TGCGCCAGCAGCTTGCAGGGCTCTAATGAAAAACTGTTTTTT. Its protein is CASSLQGSNEKLFF.

The V gene is TRBV9, the J gene TRBJ2-3; a possible D gene is TRBD2 (6 bases). The germline CDR1 and CDR2 sequences are SGDLS and YYNGEE. The CDR3 covers 18 residues. Deletions cut 1 base from V and 6 bases from J, with 24 bases between. Written as DNA, the CDR3 is TGTGCCAGCAGCGTAACCCCAGGGCTGATCGGGAGAAACGATACGCAGTATTTT. It is translated as CASSVTPGLIGRNDTQYF.

J is TRBJ2-5 and V is TRBV7-8; D is unclear. The CDR3 extends over 14 amino acids. CDR1 SGHVS and CDR2 FQNEAQ come from the germline V gene. Trimming removed 5 bases at V and 5 bases at J, with 15 bases between. CDR3: CASSPVFVVETQYF. In DNA form, the CDR3 reads TGTGCCAGCAGCCCCGTATTCGTCGTGGAGACCCAGTACTTC.

The gene calls are TRBV5-1 and TRBJ2-2, with 9 bases matching TRBD1. Germline values: CDR1 SGHRS, CDR2 YFSETQ. J was trimmed by 6 bases and V by 4 bases; bases with no gene match: 4. This CDR3 contains 14 residues. This chain's CDR3 is CASSPTGGPGELFF. The CDR3 DNA reads TGCGCCAGCAGCCCAACAGGGGGCCCCGGGGAGCTGTTTTTT.